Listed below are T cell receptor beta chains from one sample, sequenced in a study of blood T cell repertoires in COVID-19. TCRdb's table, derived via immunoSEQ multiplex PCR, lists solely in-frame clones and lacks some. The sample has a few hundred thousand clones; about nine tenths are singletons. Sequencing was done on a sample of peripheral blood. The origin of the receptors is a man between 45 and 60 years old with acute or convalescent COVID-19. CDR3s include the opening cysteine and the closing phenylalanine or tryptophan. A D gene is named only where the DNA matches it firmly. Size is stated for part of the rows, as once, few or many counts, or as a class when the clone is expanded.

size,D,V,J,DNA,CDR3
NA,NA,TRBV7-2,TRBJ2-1,TGTGCCAGCAGGCAGGGATTGAAGGACAATGAGCAGTTCTTC,CASRQGLKDNEQFF
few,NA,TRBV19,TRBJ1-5,TGTGCCAGTCGACAGAACAATCAGCCCCAGCATTTT,CASRQNNQPQHF
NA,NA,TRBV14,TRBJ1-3,TGTGCCAGCAGCCAAGATTTGAGTCGACAGTATGGAAACACCATATATTTT,CASSQDLSRQYGNTIYF
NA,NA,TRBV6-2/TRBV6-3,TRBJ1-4,TGTGCCAGCAGTTACTCCACAATCGAAAATGAAAAACTGTTTTTT,CASSYSTIENEKLFF
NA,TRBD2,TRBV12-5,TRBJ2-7,TGTGCTAGTGGTTTGGCGGGGGTAGCGGGGGGAAGCTCCTACGAGCAGTACTTC,CASGLAGVAGGSSYEQYF
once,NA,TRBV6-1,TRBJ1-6,TGTGCCAGCAGTGAGGACGAGCTAGCGAGAACCCTCCACTTT,CASSEDELARTLHF
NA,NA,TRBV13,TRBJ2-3,TGTGCCAGCAGCTCATCGGGTCGGCTCCGGGATACGCAGTATTTT,CASSSSGRLRDTQYF
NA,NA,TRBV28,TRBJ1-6,TGTGCCAGCAACAACCTGGGACTACAATTGACTGATTCACCCCTCCACTTT,CASNNLGLQLTDSPLHF
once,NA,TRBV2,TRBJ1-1,TGTGCCAGCAGTGGGGAGGCGGTCACTGAAGCTTTCTTT,CASSGEAVTEAFF
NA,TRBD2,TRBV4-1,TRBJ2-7,TGCGCCAGCAGCCAGGGCCGGGGGGACGAGCAGTACTTC,CASSQGRGDEQYF
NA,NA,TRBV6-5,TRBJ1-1,TGTGCCAGCAGTTACCTGGGCAGCTTCTGGAACACTGAAGCTTTCTTT,CASSYLGSFWNTEAFF
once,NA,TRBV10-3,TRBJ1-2,TGTGCCATCAGCCTGACAGGCGCAACTAACTATGGCTACACCTTC,CAISLTGATNYGYTF
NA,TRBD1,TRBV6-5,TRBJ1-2,TGTGCCAGCAGTTGGGACAGGGTCTTTGGCTACACCTTC,CASSWDRVFGYTF
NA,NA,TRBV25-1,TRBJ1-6,TGTGCCAGCAGTGAGGCGGATAATTCACCCCTCCACTTT,CASSEADNSPLHF
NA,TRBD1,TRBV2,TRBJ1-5,TGTGCCAGCAGTGATAGGACAGGGAACCAGCCCCAGCATTTT,CASSDRTGNQPQHF
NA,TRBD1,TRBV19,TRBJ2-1,TGTGCCAGTAAGAGCCTCGGGACAGGGGGACGTGAGCAGTTCTTC,CASKSLGTGGREQFF
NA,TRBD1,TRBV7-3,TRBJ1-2,TGTGCCAGCAGCTTGGACAGGGAATATGGCTACACCTTC,CASSLDREYGYTF
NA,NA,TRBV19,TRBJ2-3,TGTGCCAGTAGTATGGGCGGCACAGATACGCAGTATTTT,CASSMGGTDTQYF
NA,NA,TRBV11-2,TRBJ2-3,TGTGCCAGCAGCTTTCGTCGCAGGGGTCGAGATACGCAGTATTTT,CASSFRRRGRDTQYF
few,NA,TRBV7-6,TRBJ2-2,TGTGCCAGCAGCCGATACGGCAGGGTTACCGGGGAGCTGTTTTTT,CASSRYGRVTGELFF